A selection of T cell receptor beta chains follows, all from one sample in a study of blood T cell repertoires in COVID-19. Clones were sequenced by immunoSEQ multiplex PCR, and TCRdb holds only the in-frame ones, with some missing. The sample yields 190,000 or so clones, about nine tenths seen once. Sequencing was carried out using peripheral blood. The receptors derive from a man aged 35 to 55 with acute or convalescent COVID-19. CDR3s include the opening cysteine and the closing phenylalanine or tryptophan. The D gene is left open where the match is weak. Clone size is stated in some rows and not others, as once, few, many or a class when expanded.

TGTGCCAGCAGCCCCACGGAGGTGTTTGGGAATGAGCAGTTCTTC CASSPTEVFGNEQFF TRBJ2-1 TRBV7-2 . . 15
TGCGCCAGCAGCTTGGACCAAGGGGGGACAGTCACTGAAGCTTTCTTT CASSLDQGGTVTEAFF TRBJ1-1 TRBV5-1 . TRBD1 16
TGTGCCAGCAGCTTAAAATCCAGCGTTGAAGCTTTCTTT CASSLKSSVEAFF TRBJ1-1 TRBV7-2 . . 13
TGTGCCAGCAGTGAACGGGGGGCTGAAAAACTGTTTTTT CASSERGAEKLFF TRBJ1-4 TRBV6-1 . . 13
TGTGCCAGCAGCTTGGTGCGGGGATGGACTGAAGCTTTCTTT CASSLVRGWTEAFF TRBJ1-1 TRBV5-6 . . 14
TGTGCCAGCAGGGCCGGGACAGGGATGGCTAACTATGGCTACACCTTC CASRAGTGMANYGYTF TRBJ1-2 TRBV5-6 . TRBD1 16
TGTGCCAGCAGCACGGACAGGACTTACACCGGGGAGCTGTTTTTT CASSTDRTYTGELFF TRBJ2-2 TRBV9 . TRBD1 15
TGCGCCAGCAGTGAGGGACTAGCGGGGGGCAAAAACATTCAGTACTTC CASSEGLAGGKNIQYF TRBJ2-4 TRBV10-1 . TRBD2 16
TGCGCCAGCAGTTTACCGGGACAGGGGAGAAGTGAGCAGTTCTTC CASSLPGQGRSEQFF TRBJ2-1 TRBV10-1 . TRBD1 15
TGTGCCTGGAGTAAGGGACAGGGGGCGACGGGTGAAAAACTGTTTTTT CAWSKGQGATGEKLFF TRBJ1-4 TRBV30 . TRBD1 16
TGTGCCACTGTTCCCCGGATGGCGGGTGAGTTCTACGAGCAGTACTTC CATVPRMAGEFYEQYF TRBJ2-7 TRBV24-1 . . 16
TGTGCCAGCAGCTTACGGGCAGGGGCCCGTCCTGAAAAACTGTTTTTT CASSLRAGARPEKLFF TRBJ1-4 TRBV7-9 few . 16
TGTGCCAGCAGTGAACAGGGGCCTTCCTATGGCTACACCTTC CASSEQGPSYGYTF TRBJ1-2 TRBV2 . . 14
TGTGCCAGCAGCTTAGGGACCGACAGGGGGAATGAGCAGTTCTTC CASSLGTDRGNEQFF TRBJ2-1 TRBV11-2 . TRBD1 15
TGTGCCAGCAGCCCGAAGGCCCCGGGTACGCAGTATTTT CASSPKAPGTQYF TRBJ2-3 TRBV6-2/TRBV6-3 . . 13
TGTGCCAGCAGCTTAGAGGGGGGGCGGACAGATACGCAGTATTTT CASSLEGGRTDTQYF TRBJ2-3 TRBV7-9 . . 15
TGTGCCAGTAGTATCGGGGGTGGCACTGAAGCTTTCTTT CASSIGGGTEAFF TRBJ1-1 TRBV19 . . 13
TGTGCCAGCAGTTTACACCAGACACTCGCTGAAGCTTTCTTT CASSLHQTLAEAFF TRBJ1-1 TRBV27 . . 14
TGTGCCAGCAGCCAGGCAGGGACAGGGTTTTATGGCTACACCTTC CASSQAGTGFYGYTF TRBJ1-2 TRBV7-9 few TRBD1 15
TGTGCCAGCAGGCGAAGACAGACGAACACTGAAGCTTTCTTT CASRRRQTNTEAFF TRBJ1-1 TRBV6-5 . . 14
TGTGCCAGCAGCCTCGCCGGGCCAGGGCCGGTGGGTGAGCAGTTCTTC CASSLAGPGPVGEQFF TRBJ2-1 TRBV14 . . 16
TGTGCCGCTACAACTCGGGGAGCTCTACAAGAGACCCAGTACTTC CAATTRGALQETQYF TRBJ2-5 TRBV5-8 . . 15
TGTGCCAGTAGCCCTTCCGGGACAGGGGGGTCGGCTGAGCAGTTCTTC CASSPSGTGGSAEQFF TRBJ2-1 TRBV19 . TRBD1 16
TGCGCCAGCAGCAAGCTAGCGGGGGACGAGCAGTACTTC CASSKLAGDEQYF TRBJ2-7 TRBV4-3 . TRBD2 13
TGTGCCAGCAGCTCATGGAGTACTAGCACAGATACGCAGTATTTT CASSSWSTSTDTQYF TRBJ2-3 TRBV5-4 . . 15
TGTGCCCCAGGCAACCAAGAGACCCAGTACTTC CAPGNQETQYF TRBJ2-5 TRBV5-4 few . 11
TGTGCCAGTGGGCGGAAAGGACAGAGCTCCTACGAGCAGTACTTC CASGRKGQSSYEQYF TRBJ2-7 TRBV19 . . 15
TGCGCCAGCAGTGAGTCCAGATTTGACAGGGCAGGAGCTTTCTTT CASSESRFDRAGAFF TRBJ1-1 TRBV10-1 . TRBD1 15
TGCGCCAGCAGCTTAACGCCGGGGGCAGATACGCAGTATTTT CASSLTPGADTQYF TRBJ2-3 TRBV5-1 . . 14
TGTGCCAGCAGCCCCCAAGGCGACAGCTACGAGCAGTACTTC CASSPQGDSYEQYF TRBJ2-7 TRBV7-3 . . 14
TGTGCCAGCAGCCAAGGGCTTGGCGGGGGCCTCCCAGGCACAGATACGCAGTATTTT CASSQGLGGGLPGTDTQYF TRBJ2-3 TRBV4-2 once . 19
TGTGCCAGCAGCTTATCTGCCGGGGACACCGGGGAGCTGTTTTTT CASSLSAGDTGELFF TRBJ2-2 TRBV7-2 . . 15
TGCAGCGTTGGTATCCAGGTGATGAACACTGAAGCTTTCTTT CSVGIQVMNTEAFF TRBJ1-1 TRBV29-1 . . 14
TGTGCCAGCAGCCAAGGCGGGGCGGCAGAGCAGTACTTC CASSQGGAAEQYF TRBJ2-7 TRBV3-1/TRBV3-2 . . 13
TGTGCCAGTAGTATAGATCCCCCACCCAGGGAACATCAGCCCCAGCATTTT CASSIDPPPREHQPQHF TRBJ1-5 TRBV19 . . 17
TGTGCCAGCAGTCTCCGAGGCCTGAACACTGAAGCTTTCTTT CASSLRGLNTEAFF TRBJ1-1 TRBV27 . . 14
TGCGCCAGCAGTGAGGTGTGGACTGATCAAGAGACCCAGTACTTC CASSEVWTDQETQYF TRBJ2-5 TRBV10-2 . . 15
TGCGCCAGCAGCTTGGCGGCAGGTCACGGCTACACCTTC CASSLAAGHGYTF TRBJ1-2 TRBV5-1 . . 13
TGTGCCAGCGGACAGGGGAGCTCTGGAAACACCATATATTTT CASGQGSSGNTIYF TRBJ1-3 TRBV6-5 . TRBD1 14
TGTGCCAGCAGCTCGACTAGCGGGGGGGCCTCCGACAATGAGCAGTTCTTC CASSSTSGGASDNEQFF TRBJ2-1 TRBV3-1/TRBV3-2 . TRBD2 17
TGTGCCAGCAGTCCAGGGAGGAATGAGCAGTTCTTC CASSPGRNEQFF TRBJ2-1 TRBV12-3/TRBV12-4 . . 12
TGCGCCAGCAGCCTCGGGGGGGTTAGCAATCAGCCCCAGCATTTT CASSLGGVSNQPQHF TRBJ1-5 TRBV4-1 once . 15
TGTGCCAGCAGCTCCGGACAGGGCGACACCGGGGAGCTGTTTTTT CASSSGQGDTGELFF TRBJ2-2 TRBV11-3 . TRBD1 15